The 13 T cell receptor beta chains presented below share a single source sample, sequenced in a study of T cell responses to AZD1222 COVID-19 vaccine. TCRdb's table, derived via immunoSEQ multiplex PCR, lists solely in-frame clones and lacks some. The sample has about 72,000 clones; nearly 90% are singletons. The sequences come from peripheral blood, collected 28 days after the second AZD1222 dose. These receptors came from an adult who received the AZD1222 COVID-19 vaccine.

A single count supports this clone. The gene calls are TRBV7-2 and TRBJ1-1; D is unclear. This CDR3 region has 13 residues. Germline CDR1 reads SGHTA; CDR2 reads FQGNSA. V lost 5 bases to trimming and J lost 2 bases, with 9 bases between them. CDR3 sequence reads: CASSATLNTEAFF. The CDR3 nucleotides read TGTGCCAGCAGCGCTACTCTAAACACTGAAGCTTTCTTT.

Here the CDR3 reads CASSQSRQALLAKNIQYF. CDR3 DNA sequence: TGTGCCAGCAGCCAATCCAGACAGGCCTTACTAGCCAAAAACATTCAGTACTTC. This chain uses TRBV11-3 with TRBJ2-4; a weak D match, TRBD1 (6 bases). Germline V CDR1 and CDR2: SGHNT, YENEEA. V was cut by 5 bases and J by 0 bases, with 20 bases left in between. This CDR3 region has 18 residues.

This chain uses TRBV12-3 or TRBV12-4 with TRBJ1-3; D ambiguous. The CDR3 has 13 amino acids. V lost 0 bases and J lost 4, with 4 bases in between. CDR3 loop: CASSLARGNTIYF. CDR3 bases: TGTGCCAGCAGTTTAGCACGGGGAAACACCATATATTTT.

The rearrangement joins TRBV11-2 to TRBJ2-7, with 7 positions matching TRBD2. After removal of 3 bases from V and 12 bases from J, the junction contained 11 bases not matched to a gene. The CDR3 extends over 13 amino acids. CDR1 and CDR2 from the germline V gene are SGHAT and FQNNGV. CDR3 bases: TGTGCCAGCAGCTTGCAGCCCGGACTAGGACTGTACTTC. This encodes CASSLQPGLGLYF.

The rearrangement uses TRBV5-1 and TRBJ2-2; the match to TRBD1 covers 8 bases. From germline, CDR1 is SGHRS and CDR2 YFSETQ. This CDR3 spans 16 amino acids. V dropped 1 base and J dropped 5; count of bases not matched to a gene: 7. The CDR3 region is CASSLMGQEGTGELFF. As DNA, the CDR3 is TGCGCCAGCAGCTTGATGGGACAGGAGGGGACCGGGGAGCTGTTTTTT.

The CDR3 protein is CASSSGTGYAGYTF. In DNA, the CDR3 is TGTGCCAGCAGCTCCGGGACAGGGTACGCTGGCTACACCTTC. This chain connects TRBV11-2 to TRBJ1-2, with 9 bases aligning to TRBD1. CDR3 size: 14 residues. J lost 7 bases, V lost 4 bases, and 7 bases had no gene match. Germline-derived CDR1 and CDR2 are SGHAT and FQNNGV.

The chain couples TRBV28 to TRBJ2-7; D not resolved. Germline CDR1 MDHEN, CDR2 SYDVKM. This CDR3 is built from 13 residues. The ends were cut back, 9 bases at V and 1 base at J, with 13 bases in the middle. CDR3 nucleotides: TGTGCCAGTAGAACTGGCGTTTCCTACGAGCAGTACTTC. Protein sequence: CASRTGVSYEQYF.

This rearrangement joins TRBV29-1 to TRBJ2-3; 8 bases are shared with TRBD2. The J segment lost 1 base and the V segment lost 3 bases, leaving 3 bases of the junction unmatched. This CDR3 contains 14 residues. Germline values: CDR1 SQVTM, CDR2 ANQGSEA. Written as DNA, the CDR3 is TGCAGCGTTGAGCAGACTAGCGGCACAGATACGCAGTATTTT. Amino acid sequence: CSVEQTSGTDTQYF.

The chain employs TRBV28 and TRBJ2-1; D is tentatively TRBD1 or TRBD2 (5 bases each). Germline-derived CDR1 and CDR2 are MDHEN and SYDVKM. The germline V and J ends were trimmed by 7 bases and 5 bases, with 15 bases remaining between them. This CDR3 is built from 14 residues. CDR3 protein: CASTGDPAHNEQFF. In DNA, the CDR3 is TGTGCCAGCACCGGGGACCCGGCTCACAATGAGCAGTTCTTC.

This clone was seen once. The chain carries TRBV7-2 and TRBJ2-2; either TRBD1 or TRBD2 may fit D (7 bases each). Germline V gives CDR1 SGHTA, CDR2 FQGNSA. V lost 3 bases, J lost 3 bases, and 17 bases lay in between. CDR3 length: 17 residues. This CDR3 reads CASSLLGGGGDTGELFF. In nucleotides, the CDR3 is TGTGCCAGCAGCTTGTTGGGAGGGGGCGGTGACACCGGGGAGCTGTTTTTT.

This chain links TRBV28 with TRBJ2-7; TRBD2 matches at 12 bases. The CDR3 is 15 amino acids. V shed 9 bases, J shed 6 bases, and the junction held 12 bases outside the gene matches. Germline assignment: CDR1 MDHEN and CDR2 SYDVKM. The CDR3 sequence is CASLGLAGGRGEQYF. The CDR3 bases are TGTGCCAGTTTGGGGCTAGCGGGAGGGCGAGGCGAGCAGTACTTC.

The gene calls are TRBV3-1 (or the pseudogene TRBV3-2) and TRBJ1-1, with unresolved D. Trimming shortened V by 4 bases and J by 3 bases, and 9 bases separated the two germline ends. The CDR3 is 13 amino acids. Germline CDR1 is LGHDT and CDR2 is YNNKEL (reference sequence). The CDR3 nucleotides are TGTGCCAGCAGCCCGAGTGGGGACACTGAAGCTTTCTTT. It codes for CASSPSGDTEAFF.

The table lists this clone with a count of one. The CDR3 here is CASSLSETQYF. The CDR3 DNA reads TGTGCCAGCAGCTTGTCTGAGACCCAGTACTTC. This chain links TRBV5-6 with TRBJ2-5, with unresolved D. Germline CDR1 and CDR2: SGHDT and YYEEEE. The CDR3 loop spans 11 amino acids. V shed 1 base and J shed 5 bases, with 3 bases lying between them.